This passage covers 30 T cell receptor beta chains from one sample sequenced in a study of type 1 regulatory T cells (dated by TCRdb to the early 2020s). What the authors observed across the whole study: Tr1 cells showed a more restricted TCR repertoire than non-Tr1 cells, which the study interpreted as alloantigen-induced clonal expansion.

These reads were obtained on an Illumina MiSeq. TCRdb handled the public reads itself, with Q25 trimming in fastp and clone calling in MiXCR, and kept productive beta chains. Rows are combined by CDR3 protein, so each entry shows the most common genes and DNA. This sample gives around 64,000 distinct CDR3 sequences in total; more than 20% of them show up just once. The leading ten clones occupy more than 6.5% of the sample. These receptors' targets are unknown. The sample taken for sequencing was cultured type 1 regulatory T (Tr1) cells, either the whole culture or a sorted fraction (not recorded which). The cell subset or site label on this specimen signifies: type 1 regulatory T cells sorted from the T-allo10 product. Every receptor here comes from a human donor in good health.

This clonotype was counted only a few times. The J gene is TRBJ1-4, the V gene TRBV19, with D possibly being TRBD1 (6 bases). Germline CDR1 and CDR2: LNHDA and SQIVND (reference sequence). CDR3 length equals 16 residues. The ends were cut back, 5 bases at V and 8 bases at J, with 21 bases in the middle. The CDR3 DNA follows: TGTGCCAGTAGTGGAAGAACCGGGACACGGCAGGAAAAACTGTTTTTT. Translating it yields CASSGRTGTRQEKLFF.

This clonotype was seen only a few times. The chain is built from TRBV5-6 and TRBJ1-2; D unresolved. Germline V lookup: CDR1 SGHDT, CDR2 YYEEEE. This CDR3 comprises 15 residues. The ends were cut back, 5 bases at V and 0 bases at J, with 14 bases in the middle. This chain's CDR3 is CASRSRALTNYGYTF. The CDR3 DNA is TGTGCCAGCAGGTCACGGGCCCTCACTAACTATGGCTACACCTTC.

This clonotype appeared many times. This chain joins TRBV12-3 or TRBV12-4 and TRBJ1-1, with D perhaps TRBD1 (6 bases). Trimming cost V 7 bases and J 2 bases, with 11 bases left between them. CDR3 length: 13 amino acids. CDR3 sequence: CASTRGTNTEAFF. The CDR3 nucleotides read TGTGCCAGCACCCGAGGGACAAACACTGAAGCTTTCTTT.

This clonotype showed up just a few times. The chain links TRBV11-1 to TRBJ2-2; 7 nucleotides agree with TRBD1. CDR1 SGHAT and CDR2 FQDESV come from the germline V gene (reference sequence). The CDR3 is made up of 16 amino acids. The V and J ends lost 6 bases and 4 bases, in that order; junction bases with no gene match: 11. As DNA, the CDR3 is TGTGCCAGCAGGTCGACAGACAGGGTGCGCACCGGGGAGCTGTTTTTT. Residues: CASRSTDRVRTGELFF. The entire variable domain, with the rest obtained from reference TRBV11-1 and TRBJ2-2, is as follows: EAEVAQSPRYKITEKSQAVAFWCDPISGHATLYWYRQILGQGPELLVQFQDESVVDDSQLPKDRFSAERLKGVDSTLKIQPAELGDSAMYLCASRSTDRVRTGELFFGEGSRLTVL.

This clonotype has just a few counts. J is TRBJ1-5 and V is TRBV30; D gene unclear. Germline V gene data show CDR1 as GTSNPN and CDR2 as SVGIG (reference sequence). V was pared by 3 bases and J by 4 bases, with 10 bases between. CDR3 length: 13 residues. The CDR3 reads CAWSEGNNQPQHF. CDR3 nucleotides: TGTGCCTGGAGCGAAGGGAATAATCAGCCCCAGCATTTT.

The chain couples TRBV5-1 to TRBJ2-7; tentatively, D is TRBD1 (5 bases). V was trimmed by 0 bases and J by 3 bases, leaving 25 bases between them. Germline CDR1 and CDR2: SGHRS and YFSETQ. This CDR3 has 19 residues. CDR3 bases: TGCGCCAGCAGCTTGGCGTCGGTCAGCCTATCCGCAGGGAACTACGAGCAGTACTTC. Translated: CASSLASVSLSAGNYEQYF. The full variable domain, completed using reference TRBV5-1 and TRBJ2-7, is KAGVTQTPRYLIKTRGQQVTLSCSPISGHRSVSWYQQTPGQGLQFLFEYFSETQRNKGNFPGRFSGRQFSNSRSEMNVSTLELGDSALYLCASSLASVSLSAGNYEQYFGPGTRLTVT.

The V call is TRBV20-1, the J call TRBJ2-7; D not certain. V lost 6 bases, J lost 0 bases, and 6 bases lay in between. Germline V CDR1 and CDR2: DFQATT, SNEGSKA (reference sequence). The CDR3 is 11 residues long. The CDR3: CSAKSSYEQYF. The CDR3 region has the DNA TGCAGTGCCAAAAGCTCCTACGAGCAGTACTTC.

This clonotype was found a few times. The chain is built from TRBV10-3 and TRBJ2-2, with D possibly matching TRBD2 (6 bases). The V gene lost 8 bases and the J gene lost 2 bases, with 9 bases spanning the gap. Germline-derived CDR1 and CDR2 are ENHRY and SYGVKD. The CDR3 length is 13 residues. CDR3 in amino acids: CAIGAGNTGELFF. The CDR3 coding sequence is TGTGCCATCGGGGCGGGAAACACCGGGGAGCTGTTTTTT.

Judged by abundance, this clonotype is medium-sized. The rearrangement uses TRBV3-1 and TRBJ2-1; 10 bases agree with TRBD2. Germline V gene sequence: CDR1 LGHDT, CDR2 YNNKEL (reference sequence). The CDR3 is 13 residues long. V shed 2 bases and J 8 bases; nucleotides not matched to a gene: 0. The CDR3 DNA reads TGTGCCAGCAGCCAACTAGCGGGAGATGAGCAGTTCTTC. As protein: CASSQLAGDEQFF.

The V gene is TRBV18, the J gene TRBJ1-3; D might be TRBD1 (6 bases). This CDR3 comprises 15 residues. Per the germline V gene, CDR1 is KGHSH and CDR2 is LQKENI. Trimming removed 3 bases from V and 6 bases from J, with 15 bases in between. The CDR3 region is CASSPPGTQSNTIYF. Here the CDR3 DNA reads TGTGCCAGCTCACCTCCCGGGACACAATCAAACACCATATATTTT.

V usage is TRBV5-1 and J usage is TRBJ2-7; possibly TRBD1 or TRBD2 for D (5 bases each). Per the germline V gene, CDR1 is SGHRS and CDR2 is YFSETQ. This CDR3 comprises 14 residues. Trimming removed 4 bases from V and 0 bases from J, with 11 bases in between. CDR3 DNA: TGCGCCAGCAGCCGGGACCTGGGCTCCTACGAGCAGTACTTC. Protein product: CASSRDLGSYEQYF.

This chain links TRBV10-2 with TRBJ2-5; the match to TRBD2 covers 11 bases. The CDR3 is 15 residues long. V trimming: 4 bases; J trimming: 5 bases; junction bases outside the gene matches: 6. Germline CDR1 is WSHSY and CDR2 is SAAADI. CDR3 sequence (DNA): TGCGCCAGCAGTGCCGGACTAGCGGGTAGGGAGACCCAGTACTTC. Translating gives CASSAGLAGRETQYF.

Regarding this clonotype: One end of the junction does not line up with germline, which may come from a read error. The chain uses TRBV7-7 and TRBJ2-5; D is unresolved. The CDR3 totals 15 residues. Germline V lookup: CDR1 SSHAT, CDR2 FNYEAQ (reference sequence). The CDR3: CASSLGGPQQETQYF. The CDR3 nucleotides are TGTGCTAGCAGCTTAGGCGGTCCGCAGCAAGAGACCCAGTACTTC.

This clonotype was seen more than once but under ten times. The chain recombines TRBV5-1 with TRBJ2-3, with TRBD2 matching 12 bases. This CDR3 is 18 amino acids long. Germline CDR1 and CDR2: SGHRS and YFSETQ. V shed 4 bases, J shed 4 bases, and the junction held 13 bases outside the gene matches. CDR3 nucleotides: TGCGCCAGCAGCGCAAAAGTTATGACTAGCGGGAGAGCAGATACGCAGTATTTT. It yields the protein CASSAKVMTSGRADTQYF.

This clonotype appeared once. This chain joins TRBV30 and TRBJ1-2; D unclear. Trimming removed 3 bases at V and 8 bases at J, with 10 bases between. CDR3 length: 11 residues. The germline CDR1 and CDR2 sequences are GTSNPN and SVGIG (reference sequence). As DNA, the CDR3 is TGTGCCTGGAGACCCCCGCTGGGCTACACCTTC. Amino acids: CAWRPPLGYTF.

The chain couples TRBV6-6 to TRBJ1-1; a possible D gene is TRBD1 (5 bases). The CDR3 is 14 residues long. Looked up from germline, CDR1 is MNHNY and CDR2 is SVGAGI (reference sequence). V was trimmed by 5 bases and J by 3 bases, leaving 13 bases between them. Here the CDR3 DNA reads TGTGCCAGCAGTAAGGGACGGATGGACACTGAAGCTTTCTTT. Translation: CASSKGRMDTEAFF.

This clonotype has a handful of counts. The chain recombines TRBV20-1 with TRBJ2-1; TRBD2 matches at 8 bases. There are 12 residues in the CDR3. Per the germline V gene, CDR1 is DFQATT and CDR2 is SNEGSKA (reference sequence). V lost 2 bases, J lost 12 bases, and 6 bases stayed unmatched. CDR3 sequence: CSARPQTSGQFF. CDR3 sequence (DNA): TGCAGTGCTAGACCCCAAACTAGCGGGCAGTTCTTC.

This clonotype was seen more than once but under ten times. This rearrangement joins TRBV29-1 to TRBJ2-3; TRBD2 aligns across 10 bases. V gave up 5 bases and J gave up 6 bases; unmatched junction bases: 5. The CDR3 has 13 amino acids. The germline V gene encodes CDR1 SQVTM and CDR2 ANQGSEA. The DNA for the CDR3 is TGCAGCGTTAGGCTAGCGGGAGTGGATACGCAGTATTTT. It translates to CSVRLAGVDTQYF.

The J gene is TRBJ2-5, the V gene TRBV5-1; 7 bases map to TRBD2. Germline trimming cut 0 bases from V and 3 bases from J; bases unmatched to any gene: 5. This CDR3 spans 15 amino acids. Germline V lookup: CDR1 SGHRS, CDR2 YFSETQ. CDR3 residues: CASSLGGTKKETQYF. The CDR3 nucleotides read TGCGCCAGCAGCTTGGGGGGGACTAAGAAAGAGACCCAGTACTTC.

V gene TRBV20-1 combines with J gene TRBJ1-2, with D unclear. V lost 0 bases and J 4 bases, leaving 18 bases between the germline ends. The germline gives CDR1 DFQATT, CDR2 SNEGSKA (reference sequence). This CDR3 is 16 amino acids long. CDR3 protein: CSAREPGKLHRYGYTF. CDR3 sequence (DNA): TGCAGTGCTAGAGAACCCGGGAAACTCCACCGCTATGGCTACACCTTC.

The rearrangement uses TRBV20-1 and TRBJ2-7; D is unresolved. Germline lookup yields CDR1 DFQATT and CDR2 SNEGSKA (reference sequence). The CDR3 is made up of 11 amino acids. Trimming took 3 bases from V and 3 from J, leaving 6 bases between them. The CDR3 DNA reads TGCAGTGCTAGGGGGAACTACGAGCAGTACTTC. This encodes CSARGNYEQYF.

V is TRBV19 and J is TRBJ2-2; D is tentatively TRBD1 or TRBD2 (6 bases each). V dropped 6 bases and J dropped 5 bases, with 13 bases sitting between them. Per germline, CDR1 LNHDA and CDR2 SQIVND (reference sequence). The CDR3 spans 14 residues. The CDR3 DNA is TGTGCCAGTAGAAACCAGGGGAGGACCGGGGAGCTGTTTTTT. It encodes CASRNQGRTGELFF. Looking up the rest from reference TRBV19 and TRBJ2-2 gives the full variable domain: DGGITQSPKYLFRKEGQNVTLSCEQNLNHDAMYWYRQDPGQGLRLIYYSQIVNDFQKGDIAEGYSVSREKKESFPLTVTSAQKNPTAFYLCASRNQGRTGELFFGEGSRLTVL.

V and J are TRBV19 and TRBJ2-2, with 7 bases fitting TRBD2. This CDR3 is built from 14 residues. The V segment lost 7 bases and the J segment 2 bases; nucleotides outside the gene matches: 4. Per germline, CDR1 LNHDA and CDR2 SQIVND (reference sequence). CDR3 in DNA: TGTGCCAGTACACGGGGGGTTAACACCGGGGAGCTGTTTTTT. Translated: CASTRGVNTGELFF.

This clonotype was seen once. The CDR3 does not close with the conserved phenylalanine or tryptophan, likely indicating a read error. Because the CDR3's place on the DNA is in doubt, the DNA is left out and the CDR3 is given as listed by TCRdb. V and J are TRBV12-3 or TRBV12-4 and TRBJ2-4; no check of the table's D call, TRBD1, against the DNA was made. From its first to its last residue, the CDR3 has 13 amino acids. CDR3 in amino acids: CASSFSETGARGL.

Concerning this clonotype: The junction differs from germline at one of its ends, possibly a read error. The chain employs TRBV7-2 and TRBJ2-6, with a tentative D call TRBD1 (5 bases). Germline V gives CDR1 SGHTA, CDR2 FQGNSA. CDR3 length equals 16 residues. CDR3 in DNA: TGTGCCAGCAGCTTAGGGCCGCCCACTGGGGCCAACGTCCCGACTTTC. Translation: CASSLGPPTGANVPTF.

CDR3 DNA: TGCACCGGTGAGGGCAGTAACTATGGCTACACCTTC. Translation gives CTGEGSNYGYTF. The rearrangement uses TRBV20-1 and TRBJ1-2, with D uncertain. Looked up from germline, CDR1 is DFQATT and CDR2 is SNEGSKA (reference sequence). The CDR3 contains 12 residues.

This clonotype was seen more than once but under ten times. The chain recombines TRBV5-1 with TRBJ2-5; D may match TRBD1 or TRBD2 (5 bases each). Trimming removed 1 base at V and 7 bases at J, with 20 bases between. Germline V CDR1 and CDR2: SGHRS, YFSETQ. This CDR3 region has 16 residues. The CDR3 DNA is TGCGCCAGCAGCTTGAATGCAGGGACCTCGGGGAGGACCCAGTACTTC. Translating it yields CASSLNAGTSGRTQYF.

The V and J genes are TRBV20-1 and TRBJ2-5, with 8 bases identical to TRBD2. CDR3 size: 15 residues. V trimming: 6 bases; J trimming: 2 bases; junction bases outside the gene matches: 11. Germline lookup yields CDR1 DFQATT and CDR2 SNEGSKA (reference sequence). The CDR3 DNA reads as TGCAGTGCGGATGGGGCTAGCGGGTCTCAAGAGACCCAGTACTTC. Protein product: CSADGASGSQETQYF.

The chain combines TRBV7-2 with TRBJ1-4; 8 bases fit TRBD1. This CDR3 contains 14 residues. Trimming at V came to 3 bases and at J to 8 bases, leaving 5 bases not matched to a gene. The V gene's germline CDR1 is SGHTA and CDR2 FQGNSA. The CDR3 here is CASSLGRGREKLFF. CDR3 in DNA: TGTGCCAGCAGCTTGGGCAGGGGGCGGGAAAAACTGTTTTTT.

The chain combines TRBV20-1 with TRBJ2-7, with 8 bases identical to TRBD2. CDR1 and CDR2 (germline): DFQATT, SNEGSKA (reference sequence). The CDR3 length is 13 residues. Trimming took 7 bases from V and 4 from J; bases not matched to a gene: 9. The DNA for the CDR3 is TGCAGTGGAGACCCGGGAGGGGATTACGAGCAGTACTTC. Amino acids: CSGDPGGDYEQYF.